These 20 T cell receptor beta chains were all obtained from the same sample, sequenced in a study of blood T cells in healthy people across ages. Sample-barcoded 5' priming and a J-beta primer mix drove a second PCR of about 6 to 12 cycles. TCRdb re-called the 5' RACE reads through MiXCR, storing one row per CDR3 protein. The data contain around 800,000 distinct CDR3 sequences, around 50% of them singletons. Material: blood. These receptors all come from a man aged 80 or over in good health.

This clonotype has a handful of counts. The J gene is TRBJ2-5, the V gene TRBV4-2, with 8 bases fitting TRBD1. Trimming at V came to 2 bases and at J to 6 bases, leaving 5 bases not matched to a gene. The length of the CDR3 is 14 residues. Germline V gives CDR1 LGHNA, CDR2 YNFKEQ. The DNA of the CDR3 is TGTGCCAGCAGCCAACATGACAGGGGACAGACCCAGTACTTC. Its protein is CASSQHDRGQTQYF.

This clonotype was seen a single time. The chain combines TRBV9 with TRBJ2-5; 10 bases fit TRBD1. V was pared by 4 bases and J by 4 bases, with 7 bases of the junction left unmatched. This CDR3 contains 15 residues. Germline CDR1 is SGDLS and CDR2 is YYNGEE. CDR3 nucleotide sequence: TGTGCCAGCAGCAAGTGGGACAGGGGAGGAGAGACCCAGTACTTC. It translates to CASSKWDRGGETQYF.

About this clonotype itself: One junction end disagrees with the germline gene, perhaps due to a read error. The V and J genes are TRBV25-1 and TRBJ2-6; 11 bases fit TRBD2. The CDR3 has 18 amino acids. Germline assignment: CDR1 MGHDK and CDR2 SYGVNS. CDR3 sequence reads: CASSEGTSGLSGANALTF. The DNA of the CDR3 is TGTGCCAGCAGTGAGGGGACTAGCGGTCTCTCTGGGGCCAACGCCCTGACTTTC.

The chain uses TRBV2 and TRBJ2-1; 7 positions match TRBD1. From germline, CDR1 is SNHLY and CDR2 FYNNEI. With 7 bases clipped from V and 2 bases from J, the junction kept 5 bases outside the gene matches. This CDR3 is built from 14 residues. DNA of the CDR3: TGTGCCAGCACGACCGGGACAGCCTACAATGAGCAGTTCTTC. It translates to CASTTGTAYNEQFF.

J is TRBJ2-7 and V is TRBV20-1, with D maybe TRBD2 (6 bases). CDR3 size: 14 residues. The germline V gene has CDR1 DFQATT and CDR2 SNEGSKA (reference sequence). Trimming removed 5 bases from V and 1 base from J, with 15 bases in between. CDR3 in DNA: TGCAGTGCTGCAACTAGCTTAAATTCCTACGAGCAGTACTTC. Its translation: CSAATSLNSYEQYF.

Note on this clonotype: An end of the junction differs from the germline gene, which may be a read error. V gene TRBV11-2 combines with J gene TRBJ2-7, with D unresolved. This CDR3 is 15 amino acids long. Germline V gene sequence: CDR1 SGHAT, CDR2 FQNNGV. The CDR3 loop is CASSLDVLRSYEKYF. CDR3 DNA: TGTGCCAGCAGCTTAGACGTTTTGAGATCCTACGAGAAGTACTTC.

This clonotype was seen a handful of times. The chain recombines TRBV20-1 with TRBJ2-7; D perhaps matches TRBD1 (5 bases). Trimming cost V 1 base and J 5 bases, with 12 bases left between them. CDR1 DFQATT and CDR2 SNEGSKA come from the germline V gene (reference sequence). The CDR3 runs 13 residues. Written as DNA, the CDR3 is TGCAGTGCTAGAGCCCCTACAGGCCACGAGCAGTACTTC. It is translated as CSARAPTGHEQYF.

This chain uses TRBV27 with TRBJ1-2; 8 nucleotides align to TRBD1. The CDR3 consists of 17 residues. The germline CDR1 and CDR2 sequences are MNHEY and SMNVEV (reference sequence). The V gene end was trimmed by 1 base and the J gene end by 8 bases; junction bases not matched to a gene: 15. CDR3 DNA: TGTGCCAGCAGTTTATACCTCGGGGCATTGGACAGGGACGGCTACACCTTC. Amino acid sequence: CASSLYLGALDRDGYTF.

This clonotype has more than one count but fewer than ten. V usage is TRBV5-1 and J usage is TRBJ1-1; possible D gene TRBD1, 5 bases. V gave up 4 bases and J gave up 4 bases, with 17 bases separating them. CDR3 size: 15 residues. Germline-derived CDR1 and CDR2 are SGHRS and YFSETQ. Here the CDR3 DNA reads TGCGCCAGCAGCCCGGACGACGGGCAGGGCACTGAAGCTTTCTTT. Its translation is CASSPDDGQGTEAFF.

This clonotype was counted between two and nine times. The CDR3 sequence: CASSKTSGLYNEQFF. The CDR3 DNA sequence: TGTGCCAGCAGCAAGACTAGCGGATTATACAATGAGCAGTTCTTC. The chain carries TRBV11-3 and TRBJ2-1; 9 bases line up with TRBD2. Looked up from germline, CDR1 is SGHNT and CDR2 is YENEEA. The CDR3 length is 15 residues. V lost 5 bases, J lost 4 bases, and 6 bases stayed unmatched.

This clonotype was recorded a few times. The chain has TRBV29-1 and TRBJ1-2; no reliable D call. CDR3 length: 14 residues. Germline-derived CDR1 and CDR2 are SQVTM and ANQGSEA. Trimming removed 4 bases at V and 3 bases at J, with 15 bases between. CDR3 protein: CSVGALVGDYGYTF. For the CDR3, the DNA is TGCAGCGTTGGAGCCCTCGTCGGGGACTATGGCTACACCTTC.

This clonotype was picked up a small number of times. The V call is TRBV10-3, the J call TRBJ2-1; 8 positions agree with TRBD2. The CDR3 runs 14 residues. The V gene's germline CDR1 is ENHRY and CDR2 SYGVKD. Germline trimming cut 6 bases from V and 8 bases from J; bases unmatched to any gene: 9. The CDR3 DNA reads TGTGCCATCAGGGAGGGACTAGGGGTCGATGAGCAGTTCTTC. Protein sequence: CAIREGLGVDEQFF.

This clonotype was seen a few times. This chain uses TRBV7-6 with TRBJ2-5, with 9 bases identical to TRBD1. Germline CDR1 is SGHVS and CDR2 is FNYEAQ. The CDR3 has 14 amino acids. V was clipped by 5 bases and J by 4 bases; unmatched bases: 5. CDR3 loop: CASSIDRGRETQYF. The CDR3 DNA follows: TGTGCCAGCAGCATTGACAGGGGGAGAGAGACCCAGTACTTC. Full variable domain (missing parts from reference TRBV7-6 and TRBJ2-5): GAGVSQSPRYKVTKRGQDVALRCDPISGHVSLYWYRQALGQGPEFLTYFNYEAQQDKSGLPNDRFSAERPEGSISTLTIQRTEQRDSAMYRCASSIDRGRETQYFGPGTRLLVL.

This clonotype was seen a few times. The chain recombines TRBV7-2 with TRBJ2-1, with D unresolved. The germline CDR1 and CDR2 sequences are SGHTA and FQGNSA. The V end was cut by 2 bases, the J end by 7 bases, with 12 bases between. The CDR3 is made up of 14 amino acids. The CDR3 reads CASSLPGSPNEQFF. CDR3 sequence (DNA): TGTGCCAGCAGCTTACCGGGTTCCCCGAATGAGCAGTTCTTC.

With regard to this clonotype: The germline gene is not matched at one end of the junction; a read error may be the cause. The CDR3 sequence is CANSRLAGNEQYF. The CDR3 DNA sequence: TGTGCCAACAGTCGTTTAGCTGGCAATGAGCAGTACTTC. The chain has TRBV28 and TRBJ2-5; D not resolved. Germline V CDR1 and CDR2: MDHEN, SYDVKM. CDR3 length: 13 residues.

The chain has TRBV15 and TRBJ2-3; D is perhaps TRBD2 (7 bases). V gave up 5 bases and J gave up 6 bases, with 15 bases separating them. The germline gives CDR1 LNHNV, CDR2 YYDKDF (reference sequence). The CDR3 has 14 residues. The CDR3: CATSRAGALDTQYF. The DNA of the CDR3 is TGTGCCACCAGCCGGGCGGGGGCACTTGATACGCAGTATTTT.

J is TRBJ2-3 and V is TRBV6-6, with 9 bases identical to TRBD1. The J segment lost 4 bases and the V segment lost 8 bases, leaving 7 bases of the junction unmatched. The length of the CDR3 is 14 residues. Germline V gene sequence: CDR1 MNHNY, CDR2 SVGAGI (reference sequence). DNA for the CDR3: TGTGCCAGCGGGGGACAGGGCGGTGCAGATACGCAGTATTTT. Translation: CASGGQGGADTQYF.

V usage is TRBV27 and J usage is TRBJ2-1, with TRBD2 matching 9 bases. After removal of 8 bases from V and 3 bases from J, the junction contained 8 bases not matched to a gene. This CDR3 has 15 residues. Germline CDR1 MNHEY, CDR2 SMNVEV (reference sequence). CDR3: CASLGLAGSYNEQFF. The DNA of the CDR3 is TGTGCCAGCCTTGGTCTAGCGGGAAGCTACAATGAGCAGTTCTTC.

This rearrangement joins TRBV6-2 or TRBV6-3 to TRBJ2-7; tentative D call: TRBD2 (5 bases). The ends were cut back, 6 bases at V and 1 base at J, with 16 bases in the middle. Germline V gene data show CDR1 as MNHEY and CDR2 as SVGEGT. The CDR3 extends over 15 amino acids. The CDR3 region is CASSPPGVASYEQYF. The CDR3 coding sequence is TGTGCCAGCAGCCCTCCCGGGGTAGCGTCCTACGAGCAGTACTTC.

This clonotype appeared a few times. V usage is TRBV4-3 and J usage is TRBJ2-7; D may match TRBD1 or TRBD2 (5 bases each). CDR3 length: 18 residues. Trimming pared 2 bases from V and 0 bases from J, leaving 20 bases between. The germline CDR1 and CDR2 sequences are LGHNA and YSLEER. The CDR3 spells CASSQSAYRDAYSYEQYF. In DNA form, the CDR3 reads TGCGCCAGCAGCCAATCCGCCTACCGGGACGCCTACTCCTACGAGCAGTACTTC.